Below, one T cell receptor beta chain is given with its context. The sample contains more than one DNA sequence encoding this CDR3. The sample belongs to a study of blood T cell repertoires in COVID-19. Background on the study: Specimens from acute and convalescent COVID-19 originated in the United States, Italy and Spain. The cDNA or gDNA used as material had been derived from T cells, B-cell-depleted T cells, or PBMCs.

Per the original methods: Amplification of reference gene primers provided the estimated nucleated cell counts. Data came from immunoSEQ multiplex PCR; TCRdb stores just in-frame clones and leaves some out. V, J and clone size are those of that table, while D and trimming were read from the DNA. The table includes 250,000 to 300,000 clones, 82% detected once. V shed 3 bases, J shed 7 bases, and the junction held 2 bases outside the gene matches. Germline CDR1 reads DFQATT; CDR2 reads SNEGSKA (reference sequence). The CDR3 consists of 11 residues. The chain joins TRBV20-1 to TRBJ1-2, with 7 positions matching TRBD1. The receptor comes from a woman younger than 30 with acute or convalescent COVID-19. The sequenced sample was peripheral blood. CDR3 DNA: TGCAGTGCTAGGAACAGGGGTGGCTACACCTTC. This translates into CSARNRGGYTF.